A selection of T cell receptor beta chains follows, all from one sample in a study of Tregs in tolerant kidney transplant recipients. Clones were sequenced by immunoSEQ multiplex PCR, and TCRdb holds only the in-frame ones, with some missing. The sample lists 100,000 to 130,000 clones, 90% occurring once. The material was CD4+ T cells from blood, obtained before the transplant. These receptors were obtained from a human donor who received a combined kidney and bone marrow transplant. CDR3s include the opening cysteine and the closing phenylalanine or tryptophan. A D gene is named only where the DNA matches it firmly. Part of the rows lack a size; the others show once, few, many or a class for expanded clones.

J gene	clone size	D gene	V gene	CDR3 DNA	CDR3 protein
TRBJ1-1	-	TRBD1	TRBV5-1	TGCGCCAGCAGCGCTACAGGGGGGTTGAACACTGAAGCTTTCTTT	CASSATGGLNTEAFF
TRBJ1-3	-	TRBD1	TRBV18	TGTGCCAGCTCACCACGGATAAGGGACAGGGGGATTGGTGGAAACACCATATATTTT	CASSPRIRDRGIGGNTIYF
TRBJ2-1	-	TRBD2	TRBV7-2	TGTGCCAGCAGCTGGTGGACTAGCAGGCATGAGCAGTTCTTC	CASSWWTSRHEQFF
TRBJ1-1	-	TRBD1	TRBV27	TGTGCCAGCATCTCCCTCGGGACAGGGGCCCTGAACACTGAAGCTTTCTTT	CASISLGTGALNTEAFF
TRBJ2-2	-	-	TRBV29-1	TGCAGCGTCCTGTACGGGAACACCGGGGAGCTGTTTTTT	CSVLYGNTGELFF
TRBJ2-1	-	TRBD1	TRBV11-2	TGTGCCAGCAGCCCTTCTGGGGACAGGTCAAATGGTGGGTTCTTC	CASSPSGDRSNGGFF
TRBJ2-7	once	TRBD1	TRBV6-5	TGTGCCAGCAGTCCGCGGACAGGGAGGATCGAGCAGTACTTC	CASSPRTGRIEQYF
TRBJ2-3	-	-	TRBV5-1	TGCGCCAGCAGCTTGCTTAGCGGAGATACGCAGTATTTT	CASSLLSGDTQYF
TRBJ2-1	once	-	TRBV6-6	TGTGCCAGCAGTTCCCGGGGGCGGGGGAACAATGAGCAGTTCTTC	CASSSRGRGNNEQFF
TRBJ2-1	-	TRBD2	TRBV5-3	TGTGCCAGAAGCTCGGGGACTAGCGGGACCTACAATGAGCAGTTCTTC	CARSSGTSGTYNEQFF
TRBJ2-1	-	TRBD2	TRBV2	TGTGCCAGCAGCCACCAAACTAGCGGGGGTTACAATGAGCAGTTCTTC	CASSHQTSGGYNEQFF
TRBJ2-7	-	TRBD2	TRBV6-5	TGTGCCAGCAGTCAAACTAGCGGGAGTATATACGAGCAGTACTTC	CASSQTSGSIYEQYF
TRBJ2-1	-	TRBD2	TRBV4-3	TGCGCCAGCAGCCCGGGACTAGCGGCAAACAATGAGCAGTTCTTC	CASSPGLAANNEQFF
TRBJ1-1	once	-	TRBV10-2	TGCGCCAGCAGTGAGTCGAAAGGGGCAGGAGCTTTCTTT	CASSESKGAGAFF
TRBJ1-1	-	-	TRBV28	TGTGCCAGCACCCTGGGGAGCATGAACACTGAAGCTTTCTTT	CASTLGSMNTEAFF
TRBJ2-3	-	TRBD1	TRBV2	TGTGCCAGCAGTGACGCCAGCGGGGACAGGGACACAGATACGCAGTATTTT	CASSDASGDRDTDTQYF
TRBJ1-2	-	TRBD1	TRBV28	TGTGCCAGCAGTTTGGAAGGGACAGGGAACTATGGCTACACCTTC	CASSLEGTGNYGYTF
TRBJ1-4	-	-	TRBV5-5	TGTGCCAGCAGCTTGCGACCAGGAATCCAGGCGTTTAATGAAAAACTGTTTTTT	CASSLRPGIQAFNEKLFF
TRBJ1-1	-	-	TRBV7-9	TGTGCCAGCAGCTTAGGCGCCCCGAACACTGAAGCTTTCTTT	CASSLGAPNTEAFF
TRBJ2-7	once	TRBD1	TRBV2	TGTGCCAGCAGTCGGGACAGGAACTACGAGCAGTACTTC	CASSRDRNYEQYF
TRBJ2-7	-	-	TRBV7-8	TGTGCCAGCAGCCTCGGGATAAACAGCTACGAGCAGTACTTC	CASSLGINSYEQYF
TRBJ2-5	-	-	TRBV11-2	TGTGCCAGCAGCTTAGATAGCGGCTCAGAGACCCAGTACTTC	CASSLDSGSETQYF
TRBJ1-1	-	-	TRBV11-2	TGTGCCAGCAGCCCCGCCTTTCGACGAGACCGGGGTGAAGCTTTCTTT	CASSPAFRRDRGEAFF
TRBJ1-1	-	-	TRBV5-1	TGCGCCAGCAGCTCCTACTTAAACACTGAAGCTTTCTTT	CASSSYLNTEAFF
TRBJ2-2	-	-	TRBV4-1	TGCGCCAGCAGCCACCCGCCGGGATCAAAAGCGCAGGAGCTGTTTTTT	CASSHPPGSKAQELFF
TRBJ1-1	-	-	TRBV19	TGTGCCAGTAGTTCCCTGGGGGGAGGGATCGGGATGAACACTGAAGCTTTCTTT	CASSSLGGGIGMNTEAFF
TRBJ2-5	-	-	TRBV28	TGTGCCAGCAGCTCCCCGCGGAGGGGGCTGCAAGAGACCCAGTACTTC	CASSSPRRGLQETQYF
TRBJ2-7	-	-	TRBV11-2	TGTGCCAGCAGCCTAGACAGGACTCTCTACGAGCAGTACTTC	CASSLDRTLYEQYF
TRBJ2-2	-	TRBD2	TRBV13	TGTGCCAGCAGCACCAAGGGACTAGCGGGAGACTTAGACACCGGGGAGCTGTTTTTT	CASSTKGLAGDLDTGELFF
TRBJ2-3	-	-	TRBV5-1	TGCGCCAGCAGCTTGTTGGCGGGGTTAAGTACAGATACGCAGTATTTT	CASSLLAGLSTDTQYF
TRBJ2-7	few	TRBD1	TRBV9	TGTGCCAGCAGCGATCGACAGGGGGCCTACGAGCAGTACTTC	CASSDRQGAYEQYF
TRBJ2-3	-	TRBD2	TRBV7-8	TGTGCCAGCAGCTCCAGGTCTAGCGGGGGAGCCGTTGTTACGCAGTATTTT	CASSSRSSGGAVVTQYF
TRBJ2-3	-	TRBD2	TRBV2	TGTGCCACCACCGCCGAAGCGGGGATAAGCACAGATACGCAGTATTTT	CATTAEAGISTDTQYF
TRBJ1-2	-	-	TRBV29-1	TGCAGCGTTGTACAGGATTATGGCTACACCTTC	CSVVQDYGYTF
TRBJ1-2	-	TRBD1	TRBV5-4	TGTGCCAGCAGCTTGGGAGGGGGCGCGGTCCCCTCTATCTATGGCTACACCTTC	CASSLGGGAVPSIYGYTF
TRBJ1-5	-	-	TRBV28	TGTGCCAGCAGTTTAGCGAGGGTTCAGCCCCAGCATTTT	CASSLARVQPQHF
TRBJ2-1	-	TRBD1	TRBV5-1	TGCGCCAGCAGCCGGGACAGGGGTTCCTCGGAGTTCTTC	CASSRDRGSSEFF
TRBJ1-4	-	-	TRBV5-1	TGCGCCAGTTCGACGCGGGGGTTCAGTGAAAAACTGTTTTTT	CASSTRGFSEKLFF
TRBJ2-1	once	-	TRBV11-2	TGTGCCAGCAGCTTAGGCGGGACGGCCAATGAGCAGTTCTTC	CASSLGGTANEQFF
TRBJ1-4	-	TRBD1	TRBV5-1	TGCGCCAGCAGCTTGGGGGACAGTAATGAAAAACTGTTTTTT	CASSLGDSNEKLFF
TRBJ2-7	-	-	TRBV5-1	TGCGCCAGCAGCTTGCCCGTAGACTCCTACGAGCAGTACTTC	CASSLPVDSYEQYF
TRBJ1-1	-	-	TRBV11-2	TGTGCCAGCAGCTTATACGTCAGAATGAACACTGAAGCTTTCTTT	CASSLYVRMNTEAFF
TRBJ1-5	once	TRBD1	TRBV5-1	TGCGCCAGCAGCGCCGGGACAGGGTCAGAGCCCCAGCATTTT	CASSAGTGSEPQHF
TRBJ1-1	-	-	TRBV6-5	TGTGCCAGCAGTATAAGGGGTGGTACTGAAGCTTTCTTT	CASSIRGGTEAFF
TRBJ2-3	-	-	TRBV25-1	TGTGCCAGCAGTCGGGCGGGGGACACAACAGATACGCAGTATTTT	CASSRAGDTTDTQYF
TRBJ2-4	-	-	TRBV10-2	TGCGCCAGCGGGGCGATTGCCAAAAACATTCAGTACTTC	CASGAIAKNIQYF
TRBJ2-1	-	-	TRBV5-1	TGCGCCAGCAGCTTGGTCCAGTTAAGTGAGCAGTTCTTC	CASSLVQLSEQFF
TRBJ2-1	-	TRBD2	TRBV7-2	TGTGCCAGCAGCAGAGCTAGCGGAAGCTCCTACAATGAGCAGTTCTTC	CASSRASGSSYNEQFF
TRBJ2-3	-	-	TRBV11-2	TGTGCCAGCAGCGTGGGAGGCAGCACAGATACGCAGTATTTT	CASSVGGSTDTQYF
TRBJ1-1	-	TRBD1	TRBV18	TGTGCCAGCTCACCACGAGGAGAGACAGGGCCTGAAGCTTTCTTT	CASSPRGETGPEAFF
TRBJ1-4	-	-	TRBV5-1	TGCGCCAGCAGCTTCCTCGACTTAGCGGCAACTAATGAAAAACTGTTTTTT	CASSFLDLAATNEKLFF
TRBJ2-7	-	TRBD1	TRBV5-8	TGTGCCAGCAGCTTACCCGGGACAGGGTATTTCGGGGAGCAGTACTTC	CASSLPGTGYFGEQYF
TRBJ1-1	-	TRBD1	TRBV2	TGTGCCAGCAGTGAAGCAAACAGGGGGGGGACTGAAGCTTTCTTT	CASSEANRGGTEAFF
TRBJ1-2	-	TRBD1	TRBV28	TGTGCCAGCAGTTTATTTGGACAGGACTATGGCTACACCTTC	CASSLFGQDYGYTF
TRBJ1-1	-	-	TRBV28	TGTGCCAGCAGTTTCCGGGGGAGCACTGAAGCTTTCTTT	CASSFRGSTEAFF
TRBJ2-1	-	TRBD2	TRBV6-1	TGTGCCAGCAGTGAAGCCTTGAGCGGGGGGGCCTTTGGAAATGAGCAGTTCTTC	CASSEALSGGAFGNEQFF
TRBJ2-1	-	TRBD1	TRBV10-2	TGCGCCAGCAGCACCACCCGGGACAGCCAGTTCTTC	CASSTTRDSQFF
TRBJ1-3	once	-	TRBV19	TGTGCCAGTAGTATAACTCTCGAGGGAAACACCATATATTTT	CASSITLEGNTIYF
TRBJ2-7	-	-	TRBV7-9	TGTGCCAGCAGCTTAGATCCAGGACAATCCTACGAGCAGTACTTC	CASSLDPGQSYEQYF